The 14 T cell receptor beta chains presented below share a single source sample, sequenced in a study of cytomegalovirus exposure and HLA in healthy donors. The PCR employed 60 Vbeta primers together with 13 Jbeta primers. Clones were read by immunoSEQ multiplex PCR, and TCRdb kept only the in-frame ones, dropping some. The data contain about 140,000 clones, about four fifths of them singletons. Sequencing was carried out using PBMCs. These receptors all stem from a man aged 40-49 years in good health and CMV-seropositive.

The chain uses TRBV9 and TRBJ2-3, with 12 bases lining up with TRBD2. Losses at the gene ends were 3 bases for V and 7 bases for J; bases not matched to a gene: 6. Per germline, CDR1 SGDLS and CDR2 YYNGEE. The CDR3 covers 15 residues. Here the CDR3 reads CASSETSGGRNTQYF. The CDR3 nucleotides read TGTGCCAGCAGCGAAACTAGCGGGGGGCGAAATACGCAGTATTTT.

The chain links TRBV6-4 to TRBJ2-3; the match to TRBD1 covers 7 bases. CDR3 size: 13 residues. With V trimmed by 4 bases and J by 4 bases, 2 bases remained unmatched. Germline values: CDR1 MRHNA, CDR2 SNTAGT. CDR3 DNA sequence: TGTGCCAGCAGTGCCGACAGGGCAGATACGCAGTATTTT. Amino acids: CASSADRADTQYF.

The chain's CDR3 is CASSPTGHPDQQYF. The CDR3 DNA reads TGTGCCAGCAGCCCCACGGGACATCCGGACCAGCAGTACTTC. V gene TRBV7-9 combines with J gene TRBJ2-7; D perhaps matches TRBD1 (6 bases). The CDR3 has 14 residues. V lost 5 bases to trimming and J lost 8 bases, with 19 bases between them. CDR1 and CDR2 (germline): SEHNR, FQNEAQ (reference sequence).

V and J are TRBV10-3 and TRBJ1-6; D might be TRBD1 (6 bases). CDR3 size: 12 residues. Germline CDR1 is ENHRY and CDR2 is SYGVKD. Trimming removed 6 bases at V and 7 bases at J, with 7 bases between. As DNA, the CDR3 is TGTGCCATCAGGGACAGCAATTCACCCCTCCACTTT. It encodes CAIRDSNSPLHF.

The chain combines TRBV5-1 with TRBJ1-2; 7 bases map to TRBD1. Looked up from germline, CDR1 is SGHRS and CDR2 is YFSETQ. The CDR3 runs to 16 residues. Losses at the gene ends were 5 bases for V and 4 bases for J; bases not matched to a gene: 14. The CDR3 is CASRSLGQAAFYGYTF. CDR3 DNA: TGCGCCAGCAGATCTCTAGGACAGGCCGCATTCTATGGCTACACCTTC.

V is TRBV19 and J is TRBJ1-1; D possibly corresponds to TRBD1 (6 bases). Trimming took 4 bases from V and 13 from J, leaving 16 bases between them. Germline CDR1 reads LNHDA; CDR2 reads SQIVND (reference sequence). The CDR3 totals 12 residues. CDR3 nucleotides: TGTGCCAGTAGTACAGTCAGGGGAATCGGTTTCTTT. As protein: CASSTVRGIGFF.

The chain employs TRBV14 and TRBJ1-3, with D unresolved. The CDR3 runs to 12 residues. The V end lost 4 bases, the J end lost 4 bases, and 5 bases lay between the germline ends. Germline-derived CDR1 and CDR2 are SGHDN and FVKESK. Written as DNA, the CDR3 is TGTGCCAGCAGCCTCATCGGAAACACCATATATTTT. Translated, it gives CASSLIGNTIYF.

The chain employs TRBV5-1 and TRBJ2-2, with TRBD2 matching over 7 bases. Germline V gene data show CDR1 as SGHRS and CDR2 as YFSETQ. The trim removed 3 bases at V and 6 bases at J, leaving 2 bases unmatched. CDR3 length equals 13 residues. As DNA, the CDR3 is TGCGCCAGCAGCTGGGGGAGGGCCGGGGAGCTGTTTTTT. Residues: CASSWGRAGELFF.

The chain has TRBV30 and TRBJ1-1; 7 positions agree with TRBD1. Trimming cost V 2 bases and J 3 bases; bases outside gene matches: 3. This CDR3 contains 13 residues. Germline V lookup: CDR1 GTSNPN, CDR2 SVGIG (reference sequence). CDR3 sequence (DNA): TGTGCCTGGAGTCGACAGGGTTACACTGAAGCTTTCTTT. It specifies CAWSRQGYTEAFF.

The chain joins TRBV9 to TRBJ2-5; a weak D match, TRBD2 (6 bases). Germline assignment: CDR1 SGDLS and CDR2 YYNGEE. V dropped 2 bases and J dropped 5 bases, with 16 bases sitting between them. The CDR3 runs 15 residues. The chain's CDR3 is CASSVSPGLRETQYF. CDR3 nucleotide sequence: TGTGCCAGCAGCGTCTCCCCGGGACTGAGGGAGACCCAGTACTTC. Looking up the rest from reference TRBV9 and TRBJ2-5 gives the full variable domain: DSGVTQTPKHLITATGQRVTLRCSPRSGDLSVYWYQQSLDQGLQFLIQYYNGEERAKGNILERFSAQQFPDLHSELNLSSLELGDSALYFCASSVSPGLRETQYFGPGTRLLVL.

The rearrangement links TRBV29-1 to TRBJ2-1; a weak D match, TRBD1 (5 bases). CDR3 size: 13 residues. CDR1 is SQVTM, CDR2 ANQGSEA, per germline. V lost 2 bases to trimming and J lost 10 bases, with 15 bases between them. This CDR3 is CSVEKQAEEEQFF. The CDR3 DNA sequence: TGCAGCGTTGAAAAACAGGCAGAGGAGGAGCAGTTCTTC.

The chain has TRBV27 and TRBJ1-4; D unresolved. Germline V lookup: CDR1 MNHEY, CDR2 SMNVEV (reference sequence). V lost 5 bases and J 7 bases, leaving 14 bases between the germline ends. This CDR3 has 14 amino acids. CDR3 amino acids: CASSTTSKAEKLFF. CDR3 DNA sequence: TGTGCCAGCAGTACGACAAGTAAGGCTGAAAAACTGTTTTTT.

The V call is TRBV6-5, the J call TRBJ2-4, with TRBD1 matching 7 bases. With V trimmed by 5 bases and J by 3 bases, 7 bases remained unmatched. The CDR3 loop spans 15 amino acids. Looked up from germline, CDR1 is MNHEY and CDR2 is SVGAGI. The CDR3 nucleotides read TGTGCCAGCAGTCCGACACAGGGGTACAAAAACATTCAGTACTTC. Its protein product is CASSPTQGYKNIQYF.

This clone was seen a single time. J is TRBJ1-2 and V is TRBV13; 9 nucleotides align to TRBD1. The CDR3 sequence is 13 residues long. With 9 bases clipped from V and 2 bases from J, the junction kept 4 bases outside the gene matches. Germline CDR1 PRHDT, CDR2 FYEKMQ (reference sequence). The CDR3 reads CASRQGGNYGYTF. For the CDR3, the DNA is TGTGCCAGTCGACAGGGGGGCAACTATGGCTACACCTTC. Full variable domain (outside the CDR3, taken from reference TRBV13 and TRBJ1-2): AAGVIQSPRHLIKEKRETATLKCYPIPRHDTVYWYQQGPGQDPQFLISFYEKMQSDKGSIPDRFSAQQFSDYHSELNMSSLELGDSALYFCASRQGGNYGYTFGSGTRLTVV.